These T cell receptor beta chains were read from a single sample in a study of cytotoxic CD8 clonotypes in ibrutinib-treated CLL. Data came from immunoSEQ multiplex PCR; TCRdb stores just in-frame clones and leaves some out. The sample records 70,000 to 85,000 clones, 70% to 90% being singletons. The sample in question was PBMCs, obtained at disease progression, from a patient treated with ibrutinib. The receptor source for this set is a human donor with chronic lymphocytic leukemia. CDR3s include the opening cysteine and the closing phenylalanine or tryptophan. Each record gives: V gene, clone size, J gene, D gene, CDR3 protein, CDR3 DNA. The D gene is left open where the match is weak. A row's size may be missing; if present it is once, few, many or a size class.

>TRBV15|-|TRBJ2-3|-
CATSRVNTGTDTQYF
TGTGCCACCAGCAGAGTGAACACCGGGACAGATACGCAGTATTTT
>TRBV30|-|TRBJ1-5|TRBD1
CAWSGGQGNQPQHF
TGTGCCTGGAGCGGCGGACAGGGTAATCAGCCCCAGCATTTT
>TRBV4-1|once|TRBJ1-4|-
CASSQDGKTNEKLFF
TGCGCCAGCAGCCAAGATGGGAAGACTAATGAAAAACTGTTTTTT
>TRBV15|-|TRBJ1-1|-
CATTPDRTLNTEAFF
TGTGCCACCACCCCGGACCGAACCCTGAACACTGAAGCTTTCTTT
>TRBV30|few|TRBJ1-6|-
CAWTSGTPPLHF
TGTGCCTGGACTTCAGGGACCCCACCCCTCCACTTT
>TRBV28|-|TRBJ1-5|TRBD1
CASSLRTGRPNQPQHF
TGTGCCAGCAGTTTACGGACAGGGAGACCCAATCAGCCCCAGCATTTT
>TRBV4-1|-|TRBJ2-1|-
CASSQALYLGEQFF
TGCGCCAGCAGCCAGGCCCTCTATTTGGGTGAGCAGTTCTTC
>TRBV6-5|few|TRBJ2-7|-
CASSYSIQGRSYF
TGTGCCAGCAGTTACTCGATTCAGGGCCGAAGTTACTTC
>TRBV19|-|TRBJ2-1|TRBD1
CASSKGQGAIGEQFF
TGTGCCAGTAGTAAAGGACAGGGGGCGATCGGTGAGCAGTTCTTC
>TRBV29-1|-|TRBJ1-1|-
CSVGTNTEAFF
TGCAGCGTTGGGACGAACACTGAAGCTTTCTTT
>TRBV7-8|few|TRBJ1-1|-
CASSLVGRREAFF
TGTGCCAGCAGCTTAGTGGGTAGGAGGGAGGCTTTCTTT
>TRBV2|-|TRBJ2-7|-
CASQSSSYEQYF
TGTGCCAGCCAATCGAGCTCCTACGAGCAGTACTTC
>TRBV30|-|TRBJ2-7|TRBD2
CAWSVSLADLFDEQYF
TGTGCCTGGAGTGTATCCCTAGCGGACCTCTTTGACGAGCAGTACTTC
>TRBV27|-|TRBJ1-2|-
CASRHHVMGANLYGYTF
TGTGCCAGCAGACACCACGTTATGGGGGCCAACCTCTATGGCTACACCTTC
>TRBV18|once|TRBJ1-2|-
CASSASGTVGYTF
TGTGCCAGCTCCGCGTCGGGCACTGTCGGCTACACCTTC
>TRBV27|-|TRBJ2-1|TRBD2
CASSLAGESNEQFF
TGTGCCAGCAGTTTAGCGGGAGAAAGTAATGAGCAGTTCTTC
>TRBV30|-|TRBJ2-3|TRBD2
CAFDLPRGESTDTQYF
TGTGCCTTCGATCTACCCCGGGGGGAAAGCACAGATACGCAGTATTTT
>TRBV2|-|TRBJ2-3|-
CASSEQTGRGADTQYF
TGTGCCAGCAGTGAACAAACGGGCAGGGGCGCAGATACGCAGTATTTT
>TRBV10-3|-|TRBJ2-5|TRBD2
CAISDSGGAQETQYF
TGTGCCATCAGTGATAGCGGGGGGGCCCAAGAGACCCAGTACTTC
>TRBV4-1|-|TRBJ2-7|-
CASSQDSMIDF
TGCGCCAGCAGCCAAGACAGTATGATCGACTTC
>TRBV30|-|TRBJ2-5|-
CAWSVSVGETQYF
TGTGCCTGGAGTGTATCCGTTGGGGAGACCCAGTACTTC
>TRBV30|-|TRBJ2-3|-
CAWGDTQYF
TGTGCCTGGGGGGATACGCAGTATTTT
>TRBV28|-|TRBJ2-3|-
CASSLAPAGDTQYF
TGTGCCAGCAGTTTAGCCCCCGCTGGAGATACGCAGTATTTT
>TRBV5-6|-|TRBJ1-1|-
CASSLPGVVGMEAFF
TGTGCCAGCAGCTTGCCAGGGGTGGTGGGAATGGAAGCTTTCTTT